The 23 T cell receptor beta chains given below trace back to one sample, sequenced in a study of T cell repertoires in cytomegalovirus infection. Their antigen targets remain unknown. TCRdb fed the reads into MiXCR, producing one record per CDR3 protein. The top ten hold 48% of the sample, which has 570,000 or so distinct CDR3 sequences, approximately 40% seen once. Source: cultured PBMCs, taken from culture after CMV antigen stimulation. The receptors stem from a human donor in good health (CMV status not recorded). Some clones in this sample may be carry-over from other donors' samples.

This clonotype was counted between two and nine times. The chain carries TRBV12-3 or TRBV12-4 and TRBJ2-4; the D call may be TRBD1 or TRBD2 (6 bases each). The CDR3 runs 13 residues. The ends were cut back, 7 bases at V and 8 bases at J, with 15 bases in the middle. The CDR3 region has the DNA TGTGCCAGCACCAAGGACCGGGGGCACATTCAGTACTTC. Its translation: CASTKDRGHIQYF.

This clonotype was picked up many times. This sequence joins TRBV4-2 and TRBJ2-3, with D tentatively TRBD1 (6 bases). The CDR3 loop spans 14 amino acids. Germline assignment: CDR1 LGHNA and CDR2 YNFKEQ. V lost 3 bases to trimming and J lost 1 base, with 8 bases between them. The CDR3 bases are TGTGCCAGCAGCCAGAGGACAGGCACAGATACGCAGTATTTT. It translates to CASSQRTGTDTQYF.

The V and J genes are TRBV7-2 and TRBJ2-6; 8 nucleotides match TRBD2. Germline trimming cut 6 bases from V and 2 bases from J; bases unmatched to any gene: 12. CDR3 length: 18 amino acids. Germline CDR1 is SGHTA and CDR2 is FQGNSA. The CDR3 bases are TGTGCCAGCAGTATAAGGACTAGCATTCTCCCTGGGGCCAACGTCCTGACTTTC. It is translated as CASSIRTSILPGANVLTF.

The rearrangement links TRBV27 to TRBJ1-6; D gene ambiguous. The germline V and J ends were trimmed by 4 bases and 7 bases, with 17 bases remaining between them. From germline, CDR1 is MNHEY and CDR2 SMNVEV (reference sequence). The CDR3 loop spans 16 amino acids. The CDR3 DNA reads TGTGCCAGCAGTTCCCGCCCTCTATCAGGAAATTCACCCCTCCACTTT. This encodes CASSSRPLSGNSPLHF.

The chain combines TRBV6-2 or TRBV6-3 with TRBJ1-1; no firm D call. Germline CDR1 and CDR2: MNHEY and SVGEGT. Trimming took off 5 bases at V and 6 bases at J, with 13 bases between the two ends. The CDR3 loop spans 13 amino acids. The CDR3 region has the DNA TGTGCCAGCAGTCGAATCAAGACGGCTGAAGCTTTCTTT. As protein: CASSRIKTAEAFF.

The chain recombines TRBV6-8 with TRBJ2-3, with 7 bases matching TRBD2. After removal of 3 bases from V and 3 bases from J, the junction contained 3 bases not matched to a gene. Germline V lookup: CDR1 MNHGY, CDR2 SAAAGT. The CDR3 extends over 14 amino acids. The CDR3 loop is CASSYYSGTDTQYF. The CDR3 bases are TGTGCCAGCAGTTATTATAGCGGGACAGATACGCAGTATTTT.

This clonotype came up a few times. V is TRBV7-2 and J is TRBJ2-2, with D possibly being TRBD2 (7 bases). Trimming cost V 1 base and J 7 bases, with 16 bases left between them. CDR3 length: 16 amino acids. Per germline, CDR1 SGHTA and CDR2 FQGNSA. The DNA of the CDR3 is TGTGCCAGCAGCTTAGGGGGGGGCATCGATGACGGGGAGCTGTTTTTT. Residues: CASSLGGGIDDGELFF.

The V and J genes are TRBV9 and TRBJ2-7, with 10 bases that match TRBD2. CDR3 length equals 13 residues. Per the germline V gene, CDR1 is SGDLS and CDR2 is YYNGEE. J was trimmed by 6 bases and V by 6 bases; bases with no gene match: 6. CDR3 protein: CASNPAGGVEQYF. The CDR3 DNA is TGTGCCAGCAACCCAGCGGGGGGGGTCGAGCAGTACTTC.

The CDR3 nucleotides are TGTGCCATCATACGGACAGCTCATCAGCCCCAGCATTTT. Its translation: CAIIRTAHQPQHF. The chain employs TRBV27 and TRBJ1-5; possibly TRBD1 for D (6 bases). The CDR3 runs 13 residues. V shed 10 bases and J shed 5 bases, with 15 bases lying between them. CDR1 is MNHEY, CDR2 SMNVEV, per germline (reference sequence).

This clonotype was seen only a few times. Here the CDR3 DNA reads TGTGCCAGCAGTGCACAGCTGAACACTGAAGCTTTCTTT. Amino acid sequence: CASSAQLNTEAFF. The gene calls are TRBV25-1 and TRBJ1-1; D is uncertain. Germline V gene sequence: CDR1 MGHDK, CDR2 SYGVNS. The length of the CDR3 is 13 residues. V was pared by 4 bases and J by 0 bases, with 6 bases between.

This clonotype was seen a handful of times. The chain employs TRBV11-2 and TRBJ2-7, with TRBD1 matching over 12 bases. The germline V gene has CDR1 SGHAT and CDR2 FQNNGV. CDR3 length: 15 amino acids. Trimming took 4 bases from V and 3 from J; bases not matched to a gene: 4. DNA for the CDR3: TGTGCCAGCAGCTGGGGACAGGGGGCGTTCTACGAGCAGTACTTC. Protein: CASSWGQGAFYEQYF.

The chain is built from TRBV11-2 and TRBJ1-1, with D maybe TRBD1 (6 bases). This CDR3 has 15 residues. Germline CDR1 is SGHAT and CDR2 is FQNNGV. V was trimmed by 3 bases and J by 1 base, leaving 12 bases between them. DNA for the CDR3: TGTGCCAGCAGCTTTAGTGGGACAACGAACACTGAAGCTTTCTTT. Its translation: CASSFSGTTNTEAFF.

This clonotype was counted many times. The V gene is TRBV7-8, the J gene TRBJ1-2, with 7 bases matching TRBD1. Germline trimming cut 1 base from V and 2 bases from J; bases unmatched to any gene: 13. The CDR3 runs 18 residues. Germline V gene lookup returns CDR1 SGHVS and CDR2 FQNEAQ. The CDR3 DNA reads as TGTGCCAGCAGCTTAGTACGAGGGGGCAGGAATCGGAACTATGGCTACACCTTC. Amino acids: CASSLVRGGRNRNYGYTF. Full variable domain (rest looked up from reference TRBV7-8 and TRBJ1-2): GAGVSQSPRYKVAKRGQDVALRCDPISGHVSLFWYQQALGQGPEFLTYFQNEAQLDKSGLPSDRFFAERPEGSVSTLKIQRTQQEDSAVYLCASSLVRGGRNRNYGYTFGSGTRLTVV.

This clonotype occurred a few times. The chain combines TRBV4-2 with TRBJ1-1; TRBD1 might be the D (5 bases). V was trimmed by 5 bases and J by 1 base, leaving 8 bases between them. The CDR3 is 13 amino acids. The V gene's germline CDR1 is LGHNA and CDR2 YNFKEQ. DNA for the CDR3: TGTGCCAGCAGCGAAGGGACGAACACTGAAGCTTTCTTT. This codes for CASSEGTNTEAFF.

This clonotype was counted a few times. The J gene is TRBJ2-1, the V gene TRBV29-1; 7 nucleotides line up with TRBD1. This CDR3 spans 13 amino acids. Germline V gives CDR1 SQVTM, CDR2 ANQGSEA. Germline trimming cut 4 bases from V and 6 bases from J; bases unmatched to any gene: 6. The CDR3 here is CSVVWAGGNEQFF. In DNA form, the CDR3 reads TGCAGCGTTGTTTGGGCAGGGGGCAATGAGCAGTTCTTC.

This clonotype was detected only once. The chain uses TRBV15 and TRBJ2-3; D gene ambiguous. V was trimmed by 8 bases and J by 3 bases, leaving 15 bases between them. The CDR3 covers 14 residues. Germline V gene sequence: CDR1 LNHNV, CDR2 YYDKDF (reference sequence). CDR3 nucleotides: TGTGCCACCTGTTTAGGCGCGTCAACAGATACGCAGTATTTT. Translation gives CATCLGASTDTQYF.

CDR3 region: CSARSAGRANEQFF. CDR3 DNA sequence: TGCAGTGCTAGATCGGCCGGGAGGGCGAATGAGCAGTTCTTC. The chain couples TRBV20-1 to TRBJ2-1, with 8 bases lining up with TRBD2. The CDR3 covers 14 residues. The junction had 7 bases not matched to a gene; V was cut back by 2 bases and J by 7 bases. Germline CDR1 DFQATT, CDR2 SNEGSKA (reference sequence).

The chain joins TRBV6-5 to TRBJ2-7, with 11 bases identical to TRBD1. The CDR3 has 16 residues. Per the germline V gene, CDR1 is MNHEY and CDR2 is SVGAGI. V gave up 2 bases and J gave up 4 bases; unmatched junction bases: 7. The CDR3 is CASSYRPGQGVYEQYF. The CDR3 DNA follows: TGTGCCAGCAGTTACCGCCCGGGACAGGGGGTATACGAGCAGTACTTC.

The rearrangement joins TRBV28 to TRBJ2-3, with a tentative D call TRBD1 (8 bases). The CDR3 extends over 16 amino acids. Germline V gives CDR1 MDHEN, CDR2 SYDVKM. Trimming took 6 bases from V and 2 from J, leaving 18 bases between them. This CDR3 is CASRRGGQASTDTQYF. CDR3 sequence (DNA): TGTGCCAGCAGAAGGGGGGGACAGGCTTCCACAGATACGCAGTATTTT.

CDR3 sequence: CASRRTGQGYNEQFF. Here the CDR3 DNA reads TGTGCCAGCAGAAGAACGGGACAGGGGTACAATGAGCAGTTCTTC. This chain uses TRBV6-6 with TRBJ2-1, with 10 bases identical to TRBD1. The J segment lost 4 bases and the V segment lost 6 bases, leaving 6 bases of the junction unmatched. CDR3 size: 15 residues. The V gene's germline CDR1 is MNHNY and CDR2 SVGAGI (reference sequence).

This clonotype was observed many times. The chain links TRBV7-2 to TRBJ2-5; D is unclear. Between the trimmed V and J ends, which lost 3 bases and 5 bases, there was a span of 7 bases. The CDR3 contains 12 residues. CDR1 and CDR2 (germline): SGHTA, FQGNSA. CDR3 coding DNA: TGTGCCAGCAGCTTCCTGACGGAGACCCAGTACTTC. Translation gives CASSFLTETQYF.

This clonotype was detected a few times. CDR3 in amino acids: CASSHFAPGAKNEQFF. The CDR3, as DNA: TGCGCCAGCAGCCACTTCGCGCCAGGGGCCAAAAATGAGCAGTTCTTC. The V gene is TRBV4-1, the J gene TRBJ2-1, with a tentative D call TRBD1 (6 bases). V lost 3 bases and J lost 7, with 19 bases in between. Germline values: CDR1 MGHRA, CDR2 YSYEKL. CDR3 length equals 16 residues.

The sample holds a few counts of this clonotype. The chain uses TRBV6-2 or TRBV6-3 and TRBJ2-2; D gene ambiguous. The V end was cut by 7 bases, the J end by 4 bases, with 16 bases between. Germline loops: CDR1 MNHEY, CDR2 SVGEGT. The CDR3 covers 15 residues. Here the CDR3 reads CASNPLWAGTGELFF. In nucleotides, the CDR3 is TGTGCCAGCAACCCCCTCTGGGCCGGCACCGGGGAGCTGTTTTTT.